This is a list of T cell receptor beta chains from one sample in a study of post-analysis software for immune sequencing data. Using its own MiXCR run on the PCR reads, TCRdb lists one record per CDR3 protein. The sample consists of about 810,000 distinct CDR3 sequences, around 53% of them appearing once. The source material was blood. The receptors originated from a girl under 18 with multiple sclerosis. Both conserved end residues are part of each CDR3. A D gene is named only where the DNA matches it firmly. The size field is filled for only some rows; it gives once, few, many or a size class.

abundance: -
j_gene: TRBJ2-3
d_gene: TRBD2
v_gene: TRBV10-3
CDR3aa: CAIHTGTSGALNPSTDTQYF
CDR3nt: TGTGCCATCCACACGGGGACTAGCGGAGCCCTAAACCCTAGCACAGATACGCAGTATTTT

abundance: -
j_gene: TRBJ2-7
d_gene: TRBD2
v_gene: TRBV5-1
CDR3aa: CASSFLAGVNEQYF
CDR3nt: TGCGCCAGCAGCTTCCTAGCGGGAGTTAACGAGCAGTACTTC

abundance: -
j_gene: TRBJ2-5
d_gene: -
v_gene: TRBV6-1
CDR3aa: CASTYLAGTQETQYF
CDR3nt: TGTGCCAGCACCTACCTAGCCGGGACTCAAGAGACCCAGTACTTC

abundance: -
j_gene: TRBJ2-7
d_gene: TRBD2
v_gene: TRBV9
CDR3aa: CASSARELAGAYEQYF
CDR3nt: TGTGCCAGCAGCGCTAGGGAGCTAGCGGGAGCCTACGAGCAGTACTTC

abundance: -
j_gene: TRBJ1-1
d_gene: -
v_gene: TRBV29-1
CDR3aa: CSAPNSLNTEAFF
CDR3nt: TGCAGCGCCCCGAATTCCCTGAACACTGAAGCTTTCTTT

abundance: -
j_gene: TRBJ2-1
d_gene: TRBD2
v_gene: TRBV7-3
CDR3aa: CSSSLTSGTDINEQFF
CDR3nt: TGTTCCAGCAGCTTAACCAGCGGGACTGACATAAATGAGCAGTTCTTC

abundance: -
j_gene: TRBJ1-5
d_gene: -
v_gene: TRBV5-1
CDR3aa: CASSPGAFRGDNQPQHF
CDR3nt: TGCGCCAGCAGCCCGGGTGCATTCAGGGGCGACAATCAGCCCCAGCATTTT

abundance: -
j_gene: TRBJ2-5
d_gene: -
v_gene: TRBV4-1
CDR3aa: CASSPWGVPQETQYF
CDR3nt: TGCGCCAGCAGCCCCTGGGGGGTACCCCAAGAGACCCAGTACTTC

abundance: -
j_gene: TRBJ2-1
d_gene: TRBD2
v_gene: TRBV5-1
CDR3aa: CASRGSGRANEQFF
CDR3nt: TGCGCCAGCAGGGGTAGCGGGAGGGCTAATGAGCAGTTCTTC

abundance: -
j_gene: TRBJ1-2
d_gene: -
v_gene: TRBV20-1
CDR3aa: CSASNRVVANYGYTF
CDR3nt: TGCAGTGCTAGTAACAGGGTCGTGGCTAACTATGGCTACACCTTC

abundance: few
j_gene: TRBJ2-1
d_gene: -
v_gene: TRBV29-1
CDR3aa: CSVEGQEGVGYNEQFF
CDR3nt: TGCAGCGTTGAAGGGCAGGAGGGAGTGGGCTACAATGAGCAGTTCTTC

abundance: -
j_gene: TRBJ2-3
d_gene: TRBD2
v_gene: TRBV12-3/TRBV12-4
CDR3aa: CASSLVSAGGTQYF
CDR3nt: TGTGCCAGCAGTTTAGTTTCGGCGGGAGGGACGCAGTATTTT

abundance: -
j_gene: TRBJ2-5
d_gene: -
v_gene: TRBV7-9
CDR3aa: CASSLYGGTETQYF
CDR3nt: TGTGCCAGCAGCCTGTATGGGGGGACAGAGACCCAGTACTTC

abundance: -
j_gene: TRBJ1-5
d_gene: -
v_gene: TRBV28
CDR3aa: CASNRGHSLNQPQHF
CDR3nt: TGTGCCAGCAACCGCGGCCATTCACTAAATCAGCCCCAGCATTTT

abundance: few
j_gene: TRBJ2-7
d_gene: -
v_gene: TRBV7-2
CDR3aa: CASTLGAARRSSYEQYF
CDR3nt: TGTGCCAGCACCCTAGGGGCAGCAAGAAGGAGCTCCTACGAGCAGTACTTC

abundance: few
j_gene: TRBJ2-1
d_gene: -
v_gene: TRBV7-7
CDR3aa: CASSLVEGISEQFF
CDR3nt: TGTGCCAGCAGCTTAGTGGAGGGGATCAGTGAGCAGTTCTTC

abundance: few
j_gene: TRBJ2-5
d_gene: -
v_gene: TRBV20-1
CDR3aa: CSARDRFGDRTQETQYF
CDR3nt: TGCAGCGCTAGAGATCGATTCGGAGACAGGACCCAAGAGACCCAGTACTTC

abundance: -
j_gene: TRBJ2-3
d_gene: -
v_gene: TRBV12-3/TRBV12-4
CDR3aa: CASSLGGVITDTQYF
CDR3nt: TGTGCCAGCAGTTTAGGCGGGGTTATCACAGATACGCAGTATTTT

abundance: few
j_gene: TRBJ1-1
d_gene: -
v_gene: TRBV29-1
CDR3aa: CSVAASKNTEAFF
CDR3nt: TGCAGCGTTGCGGCCAGTAAGAACACTGAAGCTTTCTTT

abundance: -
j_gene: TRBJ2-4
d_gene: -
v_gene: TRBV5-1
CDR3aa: CASSLSTGHIQYF
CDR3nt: TGCGCCAGCAGCTTGTCAACAGGGCACATTCAGTACTTC

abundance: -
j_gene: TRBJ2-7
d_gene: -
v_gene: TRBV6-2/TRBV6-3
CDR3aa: CASSSPEVGLTYEQYF
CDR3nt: TGTGCCAGCAGTTCCCCCGAGGTGGGACTCACCTACGAGCAGTACTTC

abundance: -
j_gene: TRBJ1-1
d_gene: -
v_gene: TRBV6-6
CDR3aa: CASSYPPGRLNTEAFF
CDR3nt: TGTGCCAGCAGTTACCCACCCGGACGGCTGAACACTGAAGCTTTCTTT

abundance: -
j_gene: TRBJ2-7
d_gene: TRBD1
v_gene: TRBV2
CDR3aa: CARGTGGNEQYF
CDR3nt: TGTGCCAGGGGGACAGGGGGCAACGAGCAGTACTTC

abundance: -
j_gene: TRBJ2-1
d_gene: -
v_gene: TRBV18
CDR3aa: CASSPKGEQFF
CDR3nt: TGTGCCAGCTCACCCAAGGGGGAGCAGTTCTTC

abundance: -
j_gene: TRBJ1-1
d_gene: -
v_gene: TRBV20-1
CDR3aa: CSARFEGGTEAFF
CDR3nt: TGCAGTGCTAGGTTCGAGGGGGGAACTGAAGCTTTCTTT

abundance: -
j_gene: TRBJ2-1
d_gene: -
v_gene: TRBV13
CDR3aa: CASSHFGLPNEQFF
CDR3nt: TGTGCCAGCAGTCACTTTGGACTGCCAAATGAGCAGTTCTTC

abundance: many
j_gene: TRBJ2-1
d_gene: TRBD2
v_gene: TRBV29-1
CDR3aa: CSGRTSGSNEQFF
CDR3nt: TGCAGCGGTAGGACTAGCGGGAGCAATGAGCAGTTCTTC

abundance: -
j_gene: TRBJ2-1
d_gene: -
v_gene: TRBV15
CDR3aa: CTTRERNEQFF
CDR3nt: TGTACGACCAGGGAGCGCAATGAGCAGTTCTTC

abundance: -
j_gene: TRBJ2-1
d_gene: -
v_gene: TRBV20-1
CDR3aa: CSARKVIGNNEQFF
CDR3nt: TGCAGTGCTAGAAAGGTTATTGGAAACAATGAGCAGTTCTTC

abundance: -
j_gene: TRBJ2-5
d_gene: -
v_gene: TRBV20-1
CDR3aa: CSASKPGPETQYF
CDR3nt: TGCAGTGCCTCAAAGCCCGGGCCGGAGACCCAGTACTTC

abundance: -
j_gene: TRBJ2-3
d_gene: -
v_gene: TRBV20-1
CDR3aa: CSADTGSQADTQYF
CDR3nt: TGCAGTGCTGACACCGGGTCGCAGGCGGATACGCAGTATTTT

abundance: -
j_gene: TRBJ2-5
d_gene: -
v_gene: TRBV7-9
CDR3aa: CASSLFEWEQETQYF
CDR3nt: TGTGCCAGCAGCTTATTCGAGTGGGAACAAGAGACCCAGTACTTC

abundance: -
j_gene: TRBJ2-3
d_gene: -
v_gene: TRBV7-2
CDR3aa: CASSLGPFADTQYF
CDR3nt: TGTGCCAGCAGCTTAGGGCCTTTCGCAGATACGCAGTATTTT

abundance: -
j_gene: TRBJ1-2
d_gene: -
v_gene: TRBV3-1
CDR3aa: CASSQAGGRDANYGYTF
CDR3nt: TGTGCCAGCAGCCAAGCCGGGGGCAGGGATGCTAACTATGGCTACACCTTT

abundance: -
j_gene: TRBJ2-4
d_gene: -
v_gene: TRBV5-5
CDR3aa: CASSTGTPFRGQYF
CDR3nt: TGTGCCAGCAGCACCGGGACTCCTTTTAGGGGGCAGTACTTC

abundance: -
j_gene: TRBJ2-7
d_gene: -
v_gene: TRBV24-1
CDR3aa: CASEIGRFYEQYF
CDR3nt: TGTGCCAGCGAAATAGGGCGTTTCTACGAGCAGTACTTC

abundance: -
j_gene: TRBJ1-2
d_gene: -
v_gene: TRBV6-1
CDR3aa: CASSWTGVVYGYTF
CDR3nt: TGTGCCAGCAGTTGGACGGGGGTCGTCTATGGCTACACCTTC

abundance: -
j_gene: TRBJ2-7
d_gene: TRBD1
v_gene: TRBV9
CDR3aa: CASSPLGRQGNYEQYF
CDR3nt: TGTGCCAGCAGCCCCCTGGGGCGACAGGGCAACTACGAGCAGTACTTC

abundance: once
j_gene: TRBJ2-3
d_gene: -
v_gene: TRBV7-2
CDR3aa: CASSFGLRDTQYF
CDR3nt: TGTGCCAGCAGCTTCGGGTTGCGGGATACGCAGTATTTT

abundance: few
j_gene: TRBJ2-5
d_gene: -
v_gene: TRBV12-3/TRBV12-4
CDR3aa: CASSLTGIEETQYF
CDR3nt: TGTGCCAGCAGTTTGACAGGAATTGAAGAGACCCAGTACTTC

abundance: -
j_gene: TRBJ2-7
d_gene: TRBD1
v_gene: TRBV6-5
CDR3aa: CASSRTGNKSYEQYF
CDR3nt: TGTGCCAGCAGTAGGACAGGGAACAAATCCTACGAGCAGTACTTC

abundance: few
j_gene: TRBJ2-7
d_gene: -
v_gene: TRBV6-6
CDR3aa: CASVKRLGVTYEQYF
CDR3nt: TGTGCCAGTGTGAAAAGGCTCGGGGTTACCTACGAGCAGTACTTC

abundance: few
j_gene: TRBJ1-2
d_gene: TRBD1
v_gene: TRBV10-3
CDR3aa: CAISELGQTIPTGYTF
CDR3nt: TGTGCCATCAGTGAGTTGGGACAGACTATCCCTACGGGCTACACCTTC

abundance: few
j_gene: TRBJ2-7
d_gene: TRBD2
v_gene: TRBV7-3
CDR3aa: CASRTRGSGGTSSYEQYF
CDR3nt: TGTGCCAGCAGGACCCGTGGGAGCGGGGGCACAAGCTCCTACGAGCAGTACTTC

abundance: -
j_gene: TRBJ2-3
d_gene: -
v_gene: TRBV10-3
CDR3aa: CAIRGSGRSTDTQYF
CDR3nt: TGTGCCATCCGCGGAAGCGGGCGAAGCACAGATACGCAGTATTTT

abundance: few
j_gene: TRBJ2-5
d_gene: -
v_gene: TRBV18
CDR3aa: CASSQRDKQETQYF
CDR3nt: TGTGCCAGCTCACAGAGGGACAAGCAAGAGACCCAGTACTTC

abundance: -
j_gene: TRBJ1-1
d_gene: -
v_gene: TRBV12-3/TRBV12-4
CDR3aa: CASRPQTIPNTEAFF
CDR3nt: TGTGCCAGCAGACCCCAGACAATCCCGAACACTGAAGCTTTCTTT

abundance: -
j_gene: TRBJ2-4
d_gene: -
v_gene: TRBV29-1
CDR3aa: CSVGVVAKNIQYF
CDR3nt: TGCAGCGTTGGCGTGGTAGCCAAAAACATTCAGTACTTC

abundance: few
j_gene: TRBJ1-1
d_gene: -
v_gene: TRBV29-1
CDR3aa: CSVVRTNTEAFF
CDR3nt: TGCAGCGTTGTGAGGACGAACACTGAAGCTTTCTTT

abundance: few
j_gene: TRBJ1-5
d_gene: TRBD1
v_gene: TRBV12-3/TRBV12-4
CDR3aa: CASSSRTGTNQPQHF
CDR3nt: TGTGCCAGCAGTTCTCGGACAGGGACTAATCAGCCCCAGCATTTT

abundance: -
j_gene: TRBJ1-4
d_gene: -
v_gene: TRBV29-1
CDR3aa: CSVVGTGATNEKLFF
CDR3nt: TGCAGCGTGGTCGGGACGGGCGCAACTAATGAAAAACTGTTTTTT

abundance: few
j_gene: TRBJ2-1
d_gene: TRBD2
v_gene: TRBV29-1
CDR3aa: CSVVASGQFF
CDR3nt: TGCAGCGTTGTGGCTAGCGGGCAGTTCTTC

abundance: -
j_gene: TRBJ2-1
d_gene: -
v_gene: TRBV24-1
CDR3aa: CATSDPDNEQFF
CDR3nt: TGTGCCACCAGTGACCCAGACAATGAGCAGTTCTTC

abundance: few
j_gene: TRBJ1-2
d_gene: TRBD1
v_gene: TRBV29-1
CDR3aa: CSVGRQGFYTF
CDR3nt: TGCAGCGTTGGAAGACAGGGGTTCTACACCTTC

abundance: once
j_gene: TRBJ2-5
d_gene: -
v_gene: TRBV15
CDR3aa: CATSREQVPGGKETQYF
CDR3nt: TGTGCCACCAGCAGAGAACAAGTACCGGGCGGTAAAGAGACCCAGTACTTC